This is a list of T cell receptor beta chains from one sample in a study of a mutant IDH1 vaccine in newly diagnosed glioma. Measured with immunoSEQ multiplex PCR; TCRdb has only the in-frame clones, and not every one. Found here are about 46,000 clones, approximately 92% of them singletons; the top ten hold 2.3%. The antigens for these receptors are not known. This material consisted of PBMCs, taken from a glioma patient whose treatment included an IDH1 peptide vaccine. The receptor source for this set is a man over 45 with glioma. Each CDR3 is given with its conserved first and last residue. The D gene is left open where the match is weak. The size of a clone is reported for some rows only, either as once, few or many, or as a class for expanded clones.

clone_size: NA; d_call: NA; j_call: TRBJ1-4; v_call: TRBV29-1; cdr3_aa: CSVDLGQRNEKLFF; cdr3_nt: TGCAGCGTTGATTTGGGCCAGAGGAATGAAAAACTGTTTTTT
clone_size: NA; d_call: TRBD2; j_call: TRBJ2-3; v_call: TRBV6-4; cdr3_aa: CASSESTSGGGIDTQYF; cdr3_nt: TGTGCCAGCAGTGAGTCGACTAGCGGGGGAGGAATAGATACGCAGTATTTT
clone_size: NA; d_call: NA; j_call: TRBJ2-5; v_call: TRBV1; cdr3_aa: CTSSQGSQQETQYF; cdr3_nt: TGCACCAGCAGCCAAGGAAGTCAGCAAGAGACCCAGTACTTC
clone_size: few; d_call: TRBD2; j_call: TRBJ2-7; v_call: TRBV6-5; cdr3_aa: CATGGRRSPYEQYF; cdr3_nt: TGTGCCACGGGGGGACGCAGGAGCCCCTACGAGCAGTACTTC
clone_size: NA; d_call: NA; j_call: TRBJ1-1; v_call: TRBV9; cdr3_aa: CASSVDPRNTEAFF; cdr3_nt: TGTGCCAGCAGCGTAGATCCGAGGAACACTGAAGCTTTCTTT
clone_size: NA; d_call: TRBD1; j_call: TRBJ2-7; v_call: TRBV5-1; cdr3_aa: CASSTQGALYEQYF; cdr3_nt: TGCGCCAGCAGCACGCAGGGGGCCCTCTACGAGCAGTACTTC
clone_size: NA; d_call: NA; j_call: TRBJ1-2; v_call: TRBV4-2; cdr3_aa: CASSQVQRDYGYTF; cdr3_nt: TGTGCCAGCAGCCAAGTTCAGAGGGACTATGGCTACACCTTC
clone_size: NA; d_call: NA; j_call: TRBJ2-7; v_call: TRBV7-9; cdr3_aa: CASSSPDSASYEQYF; cdr3_nt: TGTGCCAGCAGCAGCCCGGATTCCGCTTCCTACGAGCAGTACTTC
clone_size: NA; d_call: NA; j_call: TRBJ1-3; v_call: TRBV25-1; cdr3_aa: CASSVPLAGRGGNTIYF; cdr3_nt: TGTGCCAGCAGTGTGCCCCTCGCAGGGAGAGGTGGAAACACCATATATTTT
clone_size: NA; d_call: NA; j_call: TRBJ2-7; v_call: TRBV5-1; cdr3_aa: CASSLAGGRVYEQYF; cdr3_nt: TGCGCCAGCAGCTTGGCTGGGGGCCGCGTCTACGAGCAGTACTTC
clone_size: NA; d_call: NA; j_call: TRBJ1-5; v_call: TRBV6-5; cdr3_aa: CASRPDSSNQPQHF; cdr3_nt: TGTGCCAGCAGACCAGACAGCAGCAATCAGCCCCAGCATTTT
clone_size: NA; d_call: NA; j_call: TRBJ1-5; v_call: TRBV6-1; cdr3_aa: CASSDFPAGRSNQPQHF; cdr3_nt: TGTGCCAGCAGTGATTTCCCCGCAGGGAGGAGCAATCAGCCCCAGCATTTT
clone_size: once; d_call: TRBD2; j_call: TRBJ2-1; v_call: TRBV27; cdr3_aa: CATYRTSGGDEQFF; cdr3_nt: TGTGCCACCTACCGGACTAGCGGAGGGGATGAGCAGTTCTTC
clone_size: NA; d_call: TRBD2; j_call: TRBJ2-1; v_call: TRBV4-1; cdr3_aa: CASSQELAGGGNEQFF; cdr3_nt: TGCGCCAGCAGCCAGGAACTAGCGGGGGGAGGCAATGAGCAGTTCTTC
clone_size: once; d_call: TRBD2; j_call: TRBJ2-7; v_call: TRBV30; cdr3_aa: CAWSSGGYEQYF; cdr3_nt: TGTGCCTGGAGTTCGGGAGGATACGAGCAGTACTTC
clone_size: NA; d_call: NA; j_call: TRBJ2-5; v_call: TRBV11-2; cdr3_aa: CASSPGLAETQYF; cdr3_nt: TGTGCCAGCAGCCCTGGACTGGCAGAGACCCAGTACTTC
clone_size: NA; d_call: NA; j_call: TRBJ1-1; v_call: TRBV6-5; cdr3_aa: CASSYSIFRDTEAFF; cdr3_nt: TGTGCCAGCAGTTACTCGATTTTCAGGGACACTGAAGCTTTCTTT
clone_size: NA; d_call: NA; j_call: TRBJ1-1; v_call: TRBV5-6; cdr3_aa: CASSTEGGGTEAFF; cdr3_nt: TGTGCCAGCAGCACGGAAGGGGGAGGCACTGAAGCTTTCTTT